This T cell receptor beta chain came from a study of T-cell reconstitution after alpha-beta-depleted transplantation in children. General study results and limits: One year post-transplant, T-cell counts and diversity were largely derived from T cells produced anew.

Researchers prepared the TCRbeta library using unique molecular identifiers, the study reports. TCRdb passed the PCR reads through MiXCR, listing each CDR3 protein once. The repertoire includes around 500,000 distinct CDR3 sequences, roughly 24% of them detected once, and 13% to 15% sits in the top ten. V lost 0 bases to trimming and J lost 4 bases, with 18 bases between them. The length of the CDR3 is 17 residues. Germline values: CDR1 MNHEY, CDR2 SVGAGI. Turning to this clonotype: Its specificity is unknown.

This chain links TRBV6-5 with TRBJ1-1, with D hard to call. This sequence originates from a boy in the first two years of life who had a stem cell transplant for acute myeloid leukemia, so the T cells may come from the graft donor. Material: PBMCs, mostly from graft donor cells, obtained 360 days after TCRalphabeta/CD19-depleted stem cell transplant. The CDR3 nucleotides are TGTGCCAGCAGTTACTCGACTGCCGGGTCCGTCGGCACTGAAGCTTTCTTT. Amino acids: CASSYSTAGSVGTEAFF.